The 20 T cell receptor beta chains listed next were all sequenced from one sample in a study of T cells after posttransplantation cyclophosphamide. Profiled with immunoSEQ multiplex PCR; TCRdb holds only in-frame clones, not every one. Altogether 30,000 to 50,000 clones were found in the sample, and no singletons occur. The sample taken for sequencing was PBMCs. The receptors originated from a woman in her 50s in good health and a related stem cell transplant donor.

This clone turned up a few times. The chain links TRBV5-4 to TRBJ1-1, with 7 positions matching TRBD1. The CDR3 consists of 16 residues. Trimming took 1 base from V and 2 from J; bases not matched to a gene: 8. Germline V lookup: CDR1 SGHNT, CDR2 YYREEE (reference sequence). CDR3 coding DNA: TGTGCCAGCAGCTTGCAGGGGGGATATAAAAACACTGAAGCTTTCTTT. It translates to CASSLQGGYKNTEAFF. The whole variable domain, remainder taken from reference TRBV5-4 and TRBJ1-1, is ETGVTQSPTHLIKTRGQQVTLRCSSQSGHNTVSWYQQALGQGPQFIFQYYREEENGRGNFPPRFSGLQFPNYSSELNVNALELDDSALYLCASSLQGGYKNTEAFFGQGTRLTVV.

This clone was detected only a few times. V gene TRBV28 combines with J gene TRBJ2-1, with D possibly TRBD2 on 6 matching bases. The germline V gene has CDR1 MDHEN and CDR2 SYDVKM. V was shortened by 4 bases and J by 2 bases, with 15 bases between the two germline ends. The length of the CDR3 is 16 residues. The CDR3 sequence: CASSSLGTPTYNEQFF. CDR3 sequence (DNA): TGTGCCAGCAGTTCCCTCGGGACTCCTACCTACAATGAGCAGTTCTTC.

The chain is built from TRBV9 and TRBJ2-5, with D possibly being TRBD1 (8 bases). This CDR3 has 15 residues. The V and J ends lost 0 bases and 5 bases respectively, with 14 bases between them. Germline-derived CDR1 and CDR2 are SGDLS and YYNGEE. The chain's CDR3 is CASSVAQGGSETQYF. CDR3 in DNA: TGTGCCAGCAGCGTAGCACAGGGGGGGTCGGAGACCCAGTACTTC. Based on the CDR3 plus reference TRBV9 and TRBJ2-5, the full variable domain is DSGVTQTPKHLITATGQRVTLRCSPRSGDLSVYWYQQSLDQGLQFLIQYYNGEERAKGNILERFSAQQFPDLHSELNLSSLELGDSALYFCASSVAQGGSETQYFGPGTRLLVL.

This clone has a handful of counts. The rearrangement links TRBV7-8 to TRBJ2-5; 9 positions match TRBD2. The CDR3 is 17 amino acids. After removal of 4 bases from V and 6 bases from J, the junction contained 15 bases not matched to a gene. CDR1 and CDR2 (germline): SGHVS, FQNEAQ. The CDR3 protein is CASSSFGRVAGEKTQYF. The CDR3 nucleotides are TGTGCCAGCAGCTCTTTTGGGCGAGTAGCGGGGGAAAAGACCCAGTACTTC.

There are many counts of this clone. CDR3 in amino acids: CASSLRLAGHTDTQYF. CDR3 sequence (DNA): TGTGCCAGCAGCTTACGGCTAGCGGGGCACACAGATACGCAGTATTTT. The rearrangement uses TRBV7-2 and TRBJ2-3; 9 bases are a match to TRBD2. CDR1 and CDR2 (germline): SGHTA, FQGNSA. Trimming removed 2 bases from V and 2 bases from J; junction bases left unmatched: 5. The CDR3 covers 16 residues.

Many counts were recorded for this clone. The CDR3 protein is CASSIRGSPLHF. CDR3 bases: TGTGCCAGTAGTATAAGGGGATCACCCCTCCACTTT. This rearrangement joins TRBV19 to TRBJ1-6, with TRBD1 as a possible D gene (5 bases). The CDR3 is 12 amino acids. V dropped 2 bases and J dropped 10 bases, with 6 bases sitting between them. Germline assignment: CDR1 LNHDA and CDR2 SQIVND (reference sequence). Variable domain in full (rest from reference TRBV19 and TRBJ1-6): DGGITQSPKYLFRKEGQNVTLSCEQNLNHDAMYWYRQDPGQGLRLIYYSQIVNDFQKGDIAEGYSVSREKKESFPLTVTSAQKNPTAFYLCASSIRGSPLHFGNGTRLTVT.

This clone was recorded at least ten times. The rearrangement joins TRBV5-1 to TRBJ1-1; 8 bases line up with TRBD1. The CDR3 has 20 amino acids. Germline V gene lookup returns CDR1 SGHRS and CDR2 YFSETQ. Germline trimming cut 0 bases from V and 2 bases from J; bases unmatched to any gene: 18. The CDR3 reads CASSLDPLSRDRTLNTEAFF. CDR3 bases: TGCGCCAGCAGCTTGGACCCCCTCTCCCGGGACAGGACGCTCAACACTGAAGCTTTCTTT.

This clone has ten or more counts. CDR3 in amino acids: CASSTGTSGVYEQFF. The CDR3 DNA reads TGCGCCAGCAGCACGGGGACTAGCGGGGTGTATGAGCAGTTCTTC. The chain carries TRBV5-1 and TRBJ2-1; 13 bases are shared with TRBD2. The CDR3 runs to 15 residues. Germline V lookup: CDR1 SGHRS, CDR2 YFSETQ. V gave up 4 bases and J gave up 8 bases; unmatched junction bases: 6.

This clone was counted ten times or more. The V and J genes are TRBV6-5 and TRBJ1-1; 9 bases align to TRBD1. CDR1 and CDR2 (germline): MNHEY, SVGAGI. V trimming: 6 bases; J trimming: 1 base; junction bases outside the gene matches: 3. The CDR3 length is 14 residues. This CDR3 is CASRDRGANTEAFF. The CDR3 DNA sequence: TGTGCCAGCAGGGACAGGGGAGCGAACACTGAAGCTTTCTTT.

Many counts were recorded for this clone. V and J are TRBV14 and TRBJ2-5; D may be TRBD2 (7 bases). From germline, CDR1 is SGHDN and CDR2 FVKESK. V was clipped by 4 bases and J by 4 bases, with 19 bases between them. The CDR3 is 16 amino acids. CDR3 in amino acids: CASSPQGAGAPETQYF. CDR3 nucleotide sequence: TGTGCCAGCAGCCCTCAAGGGGCGGGGGCCCCAGAGACCCAGTACTTC.

This clone was seen many times. The junction departs from the called germline gene at one end, perhaps through a read error. The gene calls are TRBV19 and TRBJ2-1; weak D call: TRBD2 (6 bases). This CDR3 has 14 amino acids. Germline CDR1 reads LNHDA; CDR2 reads SQIVND (reference sequence). The CDR3 region is CASSPGLSSNEQFF. The CDR3 DNA reads TGTGCCAGTAGTCCGGGACTCTCCTCCAATGAGCAGTTCTTC. Drawing the rest from reference TRBV19 and TRBJ2-1, the complete variable domain is DGGITQSPKYLFRKEGQNVTLSCEQNLNHDAMYWYRQDPGQGLRLIYYSQIVNDFQKGDIAEGYSVSREKKESFPLTVTSAQKNPTAFYLCASSPGLSSNEQFFGPGTRLTVL.

This clone was recorded many times. The rearrangement links TRBV28 to TRBJ2-6, with D unresolved. Germline CDR1 reads MDHEN; CDR2 reads SYDVKM. Trimming pared 3 bases from V and 0 bases from J, leaving 3 bases between. The CDR3 sequence is 14 residues long. The CDR3 DNA reads as TGTGCCAGCAGTTTCTCCTCTGGGGCCAACGTCCTGACTTTC. Translating gives CASSFSSGANVLTF.

There are many counts of this clone. The CDR3 spells CASRGGIGNIQYF. DNA of the CDR3: TGTGCCAGCCGCGGGGGGATCGGAAACATTCAGTACTTC. The V call is TRBV5-4, the J call TRBJ2-4, with 8 bases identical to TRBD2. This CDR3 spans 13 amino acids. With 7 bases clipped from V and 6 bases from J, the junction kept 6 bases outside the gene matches. Germline V CDR1 and CDR2: SGHNT, YYREEE (reference sequence).

In its sample, this clone was seen many times. The CDR3 region has the DNA TGTGCCAGCAGTCTCCCGGGACAGGGACGAGGCTACACCTTC. Protein sequence: CASSLPGQGRGYTF. This sequence joins TRBV28 and TRBJ1-2; 9 bases line up with TRBD1. This CDR3 spans 14 amino acids. Trimming took 5 bases from V and 8 from J; bases not matched to a gene: 9. Germline V lookup: CDR1 MDHEN, CDR2 SYDVKM.

This clone occurred many times. The rearrangement links TRBV19 to TRBJ2-5; the D gene is possibly TRBD1 (6 bases). The CDR3 contains 13 residues. With 2 bases removed from V and 10 bases from J, the gap between germline ends came to 14 bases. Germline loops: CDR1 LNHDA, CDR2 SQIVND (reference sequence). The CDR3 coding sequence is TGTGCCAGTAGTATAAGCGACAGGCGAATCCAGTACTTC. Its protein product is CASSISDRRIQYF.

This clone was picked up many times. The chain joins TRBV19 to TRBJ2-3; TRBD1 is a possible D gene (6 bases). This CDR3 spans 13 amino acids. CDR1 and CDR2 (germline): LNHDA, SQIVND (reference sequence). The germline V and J ends were trimmed by 5 bases and 3 bases, with 9 bases remaining between them. Here the CDR3 reads CASSWQGTDTQYF. The CDR3 DNA is TGTGCCAGTAGTTGGCAGGGGACAGATACGCAGTATTTT.

This clone was detected ten times or more. This chain uses TRBV9 with TRBJ1-2; 7 nucleotides line up with TRBD1. The trim removed 0 bases at V and 3 bases at J, leaving 5 bases unmatched. Germline V gene lookup returns CDR1 SGDLS and CDR2 YYNGEE. The CDR3 consists of 15 residues. CDR3 protein: CASSVGEGAYYGYTF. Here the CDR3 DNA reads TGTGCCAGCAGCGTAGGCGAGGGGGCTTACTATGGCTACACCTTC.

This clone was counted ten times or more. The chain combines TRBV7-8 with TRBJ1-6, with TRBD1 matching over 7 bases. V lost 4 bases to trimming and J lost 18 bases; unmatched junction nucleotides: 12. This CDR3 has 13 residues. Per the germline V gene, CDR1 is SGHVS and CDR2 is FQNEAQ. The CDR3 is CASSSSAGQEAHF. The CDR3, as DNA: TGTGCCAGCAGCTCATCCGCTGGACAGGAGGCCCACTTT. Full variable domain (missing parts from reference TRBV7-8 and TRBJ1-6): GAGVSQSPRYKVAKRGQDVALRCDPISGHVSLFWYQQALGQGPEFLTYFQNEAQLDKSGLPSDRFFAERPEGSVSTLKIQRTQQEDSAVYLCASSSSAGQEAHFGNGTRLTVT.

The rearrangement uses TRBV7-2 and TRBJ2-5; possible D gene TRBD1, 5 bases. CDR1 SGHTA and CDR2 FQGNSA come from the germline V gene. The CDR3 spans 13 residues. The ends were cut back, 1 base at V and 5 bases at J, with 8 bases in the middle. The CDR3 region is CASSLGRAETQYF. The DNA for the CDR3 is TGTGCCAGCAGCTTAGGCAGGGCGGAGACCCAGTACTTC.

This clone has ten or more counts. The chain has TRBV5-4 and TRBJ2-3; 9 nucleotides line up with TRBD1. Germline V gene sequence: CDR1 SGHNT, CDR2 YYREEE (reference sequence). The CDR3 contains 16 residues. J was trimmed by 6 bases and V by 4 bases; bases with no gene match: 12. This CDR3 reads CASSRDTGGASDTQYF. The CDR3 nucleotides are TGTGCCAGCAGCCGGGACACAGGGGGCGCGTCTGATACGCAGTATTTT.